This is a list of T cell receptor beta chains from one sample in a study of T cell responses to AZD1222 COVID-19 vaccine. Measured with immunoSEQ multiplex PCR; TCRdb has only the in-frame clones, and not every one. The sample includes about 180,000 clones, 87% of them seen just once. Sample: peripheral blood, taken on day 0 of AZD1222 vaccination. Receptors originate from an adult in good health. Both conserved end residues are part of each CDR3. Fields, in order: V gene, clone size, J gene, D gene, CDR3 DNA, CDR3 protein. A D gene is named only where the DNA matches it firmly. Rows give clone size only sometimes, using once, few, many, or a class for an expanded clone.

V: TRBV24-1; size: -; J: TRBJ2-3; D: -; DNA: TGTGCCACCAGTGCGCGGAGCACAGATACGCAGTATTTT; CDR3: CATSARSTDTQYF
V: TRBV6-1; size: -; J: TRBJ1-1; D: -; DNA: TGTGCCAGCAGTGAAGTGGGGCGTTCTGAAGCTTTCTTT; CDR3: CASSEVGRSEAFF
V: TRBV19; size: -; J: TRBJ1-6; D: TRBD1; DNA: TGTGCCAGTAGTTTGGGACAGGGGTGGAATTCACCCCTCCACTTT; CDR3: CASSLGQGWNSPLHF
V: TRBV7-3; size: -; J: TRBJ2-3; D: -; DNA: TGTGCCAGCAGCTTAACCGGCCGACTCACGATGGGGACAGATACGCAGTATTTT; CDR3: CASSLTGRLTMGTDTQYF
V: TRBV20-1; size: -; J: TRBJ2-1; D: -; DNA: TGCAGTGCTAGTCTCTTGGGGAAGCGCGGAAGGAATGAGCAGTTCTTC; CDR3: CSASLLGKRGRNEQFF
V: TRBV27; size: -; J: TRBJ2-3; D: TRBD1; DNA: TGTGCCAGCAGTGTACTCGGGACAGGGGGAACAGATACGCAGTATTTT; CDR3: CASSVLGTGGTDTQYF
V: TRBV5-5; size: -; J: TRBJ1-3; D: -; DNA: TGTGCCAGCAGCCCGGGCATATATTCGTCCACCTCAGTGGGAAACACCATATATTTT; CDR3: CASSPGIYSSTSVGNTIYF
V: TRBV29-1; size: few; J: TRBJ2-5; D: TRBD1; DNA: TGCAGCGTTGGGACAGGGGGAGAGACCCAGTACTTC; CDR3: CSVGTGGETQYF
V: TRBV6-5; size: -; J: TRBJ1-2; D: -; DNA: TGTGCCAGCAGTTACGCGGGAACGGGACTCGGGCATGGCTACACCTTC; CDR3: CASSYAGTGLGHGYTF
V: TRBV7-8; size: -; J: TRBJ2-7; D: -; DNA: TGTGCCAGCAGCTTAAGGCGGGATCTCTCCTACGAGCAGTACTTC; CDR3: CASSLRRDLSYEQYF
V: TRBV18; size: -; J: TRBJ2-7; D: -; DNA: TGTGCCAGCTCCCTTGGTGGATCAGGCTCTACCTACGAGCAGTACTTC; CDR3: CASSLGGSGSTYEQYF
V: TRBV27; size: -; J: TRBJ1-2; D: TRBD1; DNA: TGTGCCAGCAGTCTGCGGACAGGGGCCGGCTACACCTTC; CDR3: CASSLRTGAGYTF
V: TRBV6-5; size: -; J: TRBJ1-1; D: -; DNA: TGTGCCAGCAGTTACGTAGTCAGAGCTGAAGCTTTCTTT; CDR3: CASSYVVRAEAFF
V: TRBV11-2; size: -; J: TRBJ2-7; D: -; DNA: TGTGCCAGCAGCTTAAAGGGGATTCCCTACGAGCAGTACTTC; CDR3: CASSLKGIPYEQYF
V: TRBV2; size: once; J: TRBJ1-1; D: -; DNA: TGTGCCAGCAGGTGGGGGACTGAAGCTTTCTTT; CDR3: CASRWGTEAFF
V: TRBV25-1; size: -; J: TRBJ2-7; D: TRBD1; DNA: TGTGCCAGCAGTGTAGCAGGGGGATACTACGAGCAGTACTTC; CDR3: CASSVAGGYYEQYF
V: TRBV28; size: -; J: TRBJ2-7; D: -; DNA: TGTGCCAGCAGTTCACCGGGGCGGAACGCCTACGAGCAGTACTTC; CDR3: CASSSPGRNAYEQYF
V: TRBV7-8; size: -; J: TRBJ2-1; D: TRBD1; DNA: TGTGCCAGCAGGCCCGACAGGGGGGCCTACAATGAGCAGTTCTTC; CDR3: CASRPDRGAYNEQFF
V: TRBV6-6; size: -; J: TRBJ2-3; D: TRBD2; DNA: TGTGCCACTAGCGGGAAGCCCACAGATACGCAGTATTTT; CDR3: CATSGKPTDTQYF
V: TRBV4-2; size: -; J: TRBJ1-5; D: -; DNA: TGTGCCAGCTACAATAGCCCGAATTATAGCAATCAGCCCCAGCATTTT; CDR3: CASYNSPNYSNQPQHF
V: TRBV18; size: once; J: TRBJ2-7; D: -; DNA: TGTGCCAGCTCACCCTTGATAGGAGGGAGGAGCTCCTACGAGCAGTACTTC; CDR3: CASSPLIGGRSSYEQYF
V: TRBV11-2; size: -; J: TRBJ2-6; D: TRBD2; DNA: TGTGCCAGCAGCCCGGGAGGCTCTGGGGCCAACGTCCTGACTTTC; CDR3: CASSPGGSGANVLTF
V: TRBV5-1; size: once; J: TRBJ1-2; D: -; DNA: TGCGCCAGCAGCCAAACGGGGTCTAATGGCTACACCTTC; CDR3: CASSQTGSNGYTF
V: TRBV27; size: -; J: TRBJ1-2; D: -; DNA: TGTGCCAGCAGTTTATTACCCACCCGTTATGGCTACACCTTC; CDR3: CASSLLPTRYGYTF
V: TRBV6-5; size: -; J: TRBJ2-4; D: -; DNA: TGTGCCAGCAGTCCTAGTGTAGCCAAAAACATTCAGTACTTC; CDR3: CASSPSVAKNIQYF
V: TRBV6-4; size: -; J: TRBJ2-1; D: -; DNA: TGTGCCAGCAGTGACTCTCGTGGGCCAGCCCCGTACAATGAGCAGTTCTTC; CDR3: CASSDSRGPAPYNEQFF
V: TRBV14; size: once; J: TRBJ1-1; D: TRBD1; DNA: TGTGCCAGCAGCCAGGCCAGGGGGAAGAACACTGAAGCTTTCTTT; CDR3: CASSQARGKNTEAFF
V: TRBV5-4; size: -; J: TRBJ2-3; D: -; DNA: TGTGCCAGCACCCCGGACGTCGGCACAGATACGCAGTATTTT; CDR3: CASTPDVGTDTQYF
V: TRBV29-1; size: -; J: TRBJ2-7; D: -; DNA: TGCAGCGTTGTCCAGGGTGTGCACGAGCAGTACTTC; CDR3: CSVVQGVHEQYF
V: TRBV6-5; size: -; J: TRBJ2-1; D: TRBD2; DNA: TGTGCCAGCAGCCCCGGACTAGCGATCTACAATGAGCAGTTCTTC; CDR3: CASSPGLAIYNEQFF
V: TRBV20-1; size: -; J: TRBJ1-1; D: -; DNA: TGCAGTGCTAGTTTTCAGAACACTGAAGCTTTCTTT; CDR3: CSASFQNTEAFF
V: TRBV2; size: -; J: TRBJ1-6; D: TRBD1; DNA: TGTGCCAGCGGGAAATGGGACAGCTTCAATTCACCCCTCCACTTT; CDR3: CASGKWDSFNSPLHF
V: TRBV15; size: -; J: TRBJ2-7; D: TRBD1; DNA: TGTGCCACCAGCAGTAGACGGCAGGGGGCGCGATCCGAGCAGTACTTC; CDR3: CATSSRRQGARSEQYF
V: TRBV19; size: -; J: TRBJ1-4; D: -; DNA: TGTGCCAGTAGTGCAGAACAGGGTGCTAATGAAAAACTGTTTTTT; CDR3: CASSAEQGANEKLFF
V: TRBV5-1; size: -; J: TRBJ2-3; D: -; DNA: TGCGCCAGCGGCTACGGACTCCCGCACGATACGCAGTATTTT; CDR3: CASGYGLPHDTQYF
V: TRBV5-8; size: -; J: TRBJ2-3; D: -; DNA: TGTGCCAGCAGCTTGCGAGGGAGTGCAGATACGCAGTATTTT; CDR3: CASSLRGSADTQYF
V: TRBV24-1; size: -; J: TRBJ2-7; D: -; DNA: TGTGCCACCAGTGCCACTACGGGGGGCGCCTACTACGAGCAGTACTTC; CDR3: CATSATTGGAYYEQYF
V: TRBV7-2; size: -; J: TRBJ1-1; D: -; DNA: TGTGCCAGCAGCTCCCGGGCCGTGAACACTGAAGCTTTCTTT; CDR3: CASSSRAVNTEAFF
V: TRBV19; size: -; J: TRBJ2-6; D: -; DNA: TGTGCCAGTAATACAGACCTGGGGGGGGCCAACGTCCTGACTTTC; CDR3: CASNTDLGGANVLTF
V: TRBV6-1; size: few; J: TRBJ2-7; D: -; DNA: TGTGCCAGCAGTGAAAGGGGGGGAGGGCCCCAGGAGCAGTACTTC; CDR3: CASSERGGGPQEQYF
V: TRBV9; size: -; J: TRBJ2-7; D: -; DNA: TGTGCCAGCAGCCCCACAGACAGACCCTACGAGCAGTACTTC; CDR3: CASSPTDRPYEQYF